These 10 T cell receptor beta chains were all obtained from the same sample, sequenced in a study of blood T cell repertoires in COVID-19. Generated by immunoSEQ multiplex PCR, the TCRdb table keeps only in-frame clones and is missing some. The table records about 140,000 clones, about 80% of them present only once. Sequencing was carried out using peripheral blood. The receptors shown here come from a human donor in a cohort sampled during active COVID-19.

The rearrangement links TRBV10-3 to TRBJ2-1; 12 bases agree with TRBD1. From germline, CDR1 is ENHRY and CDR2 SYGVKD. The CDR3 loop spans 16 amino acids. J gave up 8 bases and V 2 bases, and 7 bases lay outside the gene matches. The CDR3 loop is CAISEGGTGGSDEQFF. The CDR3, as DNA: TGTGCCATCAGTGAGGGGGGGACAGGGGGCAGCGATGAGCAGTTCTTC.

The chain employs TRBV9 and TRBJ2-1; maybe TRBD2 (6 bases). Germline values: CDR1 SGDLS, CDR2 YYNGEE. The CDR3 spans 13 residues. The germline V and J ends were trimmed by 0 bases and 13 bases, with 14 bases remaining between them. CDR3: CASSVDNSGSQFF. CDR3 nucleotides: TGTGCCAGCAGCGTAGATAATAGCGGCAGCCAGTTCTTC.

DNA of the CDR3: TGCGCCAGCAGCTTGTGGCCAGGGGAAGAAAATGAGCAGTTCTTC. It codes for CASSLWPGEENEQFF. The chain links TRBV5-1 to TRBJ2-1; possible D gene TRBD1, 6 bases. The CDR3 has 15 amino acids. V was cut by 1 base and J by 7 bases, with 15 bases left in between. Germline V CDR1 and CDR2: SGHRS, YFSETQ.

The rearrangement uses TRBV28 and TRBJ2-2; D is unresolved. The CDR3 extends over 12 amino acids. Trimming removed 5 bases from V and 6 bases from J, with 7 bases in between. The germline V gene encodes CDR1 MDHEN and CDR2 SYDVKM. This chain's CDR3 is CASSLSPGELFF. The DNA of the CDR3 is TGTGCCAGCAGTCTTTCCCCCGGGGAGCTGTTTTTT.

About this clone: A read error may account for a junction end that differs from germline. The V and J genes are TRBV2 and TRBJ1-2, with TRBD1 as a possible D gene (5 bases). The CDR3 contains 15 residues. Germline V gene data show CDR1 as SNHLY and CDR2 as FYNNEI. This chain's CDR3 is CASSEDLPRDSGYTF. The CDR3 region has the DNA TGTGCCAGCAGCGAAGATCTGCCCAGGGACTCTGGCTACACCTTC.

The genes are TRBV4-2 and TRBJ2-1; 8 positions match TRBD2. The J segment lost 8 bases and the V segment lost 0 bases, leaving 9 bases of the junction unmatched. CDR1 is LGHNA and CDR2 is YNFKEQ in the germline V gene. CDR3 size: 16 residues. CDR3 coding DNA: TGTGCCAGCAGCCAAGAGAACAGCGGGAGATATTATGAGCAGTTCTTC. Translated: CASSQENSGRYYEQFF.

The genes are TRBV29-1 and TRBJ1-3; D unclear. This CDR3 spans 13 amino acids. Germline V gene lookup returns CDR1 SQVTM and CDR2 ANQGSEA. V shed 0 bases and J shed 7 bases, with 10 bases lying between them. In DNA form, the CDR3 reads TGCAGCGTTGAAGAACCCGGAGGGAACACCATATATTTT. Residues: CSVEEPGGNTIYF.

The sample holds a few counts of this clone. J is TRBJ2-5 and V is TRBV6-5; weak D call: TRBD2 (5 bases). The CDR3 is made up of 12 amino acids. The germline V gene encodes CDR1 MNHEY and CDR2 SVGAGI. Trimming stripped 7 bases from V and 2 bases from J, with 8 bases between. The CDR3 sequence: CASKRTQETQYF. The CDR3 DNA is TGTGCCAGCAAGAGGACTCAAGAGACCCAGTACTTC.

The chain couples TRBV5-1 to TRBJ1-2, with TRBD1 matching over 9 bases. The V segment lost 0 bases and the J segment 8 bases; nucleotides outside the gene matches: 2. The CDR3 consists of 13 residues. The germline gives CDR1 SGHRS, CDR2 YFSETQ. CDR3 nucleotides: TGCGCCAGCAGCTTGGCGGGGACAGGGGGCTACACCTTC. Its translation is CASSLAGTGGYTF.

This clone has only a few counts. V and J are TRBV9 and TRBJ2-3, with D possibly being TRBD2 (7 bases). The germline V and J ends were trimmed by 3 bases and 0 bases, with 11 bases remaining between them. This CDR3 spans 15 amino acids. CDR1 is SGDLS, CDR2 YYNGEE, per germline. The CDR3 DNA reads as TGTGCCAGCAGCGAGGGGGGGACTAGCACAGATACGCAGTATTTT. Its translation is CASSEGGTSTDTQYF.